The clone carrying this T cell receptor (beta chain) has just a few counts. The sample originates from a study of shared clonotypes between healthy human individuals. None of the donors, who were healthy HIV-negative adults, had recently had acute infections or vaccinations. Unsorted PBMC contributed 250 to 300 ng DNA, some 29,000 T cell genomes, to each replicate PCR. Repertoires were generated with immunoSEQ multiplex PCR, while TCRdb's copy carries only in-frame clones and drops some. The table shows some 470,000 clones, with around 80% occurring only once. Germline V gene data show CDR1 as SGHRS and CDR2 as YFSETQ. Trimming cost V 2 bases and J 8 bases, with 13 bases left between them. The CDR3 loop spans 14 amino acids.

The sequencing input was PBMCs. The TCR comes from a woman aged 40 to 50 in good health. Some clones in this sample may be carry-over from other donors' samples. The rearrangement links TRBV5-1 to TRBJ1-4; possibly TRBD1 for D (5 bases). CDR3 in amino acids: CASSFRQGTEKLFF. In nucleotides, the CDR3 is TGCGCCAGCAGCTTCAGGCAGGGTACGGAAAAACTGTTTTTT.